Listed here is a single T cell receptor beta chain. Its specificity is unknown. The sample is drawn from a study of long-term antiretroviral therapy in people with HIV. Study-wide points: Missing from the dataset were any data on ART adherence, viral resistance or therapy changes.

The CDR3 spans 15 residues. CDR1 and CDR2 from the germline V gene are SGDLS and YYNGEE. Trimming took off 6 bases at V and 2 bases at J, with 17 bases between the two ends. Samples were assayed with immunoSEQ v3.0 at survey level. TCRdb keeps only in-frame clones here, not all; method: immunoSEQ multiplex PCR. The sample has over 10,000 clones; less than 90% are singletons. The rearrangement joins TRBV9 to TRBJ2-5; D remains ambiguous. This specimen consisted of unsorted PBMCs, obtained 2.1 years after starting antiretroviral therapy. The receptor was derived from a woman aged 40 to 50 with HIV. The CDR3 loop is CASTASDLNQETQYF. The CDR3 DNA reads as TGTGCCAGCACCGCATCTGACCTTAATCAAGAGACCCAGTACTTC.